This T cell receptor (beta chain) emerged from a study of shared clonotypes between healthy human individuals. The protocol was immunoSEQ multiplex PCR, while the TCRdb copy is restricted to in-frame clones and leaves out a portion. The table has roughly 2.5 million clones, about 92% seen once. The V gene lost 2 bases and the J gene lost 0 bases, with 12 bases spanning the gap. The CDR3 length is 15 residues. The germline V gene has CDR1 SGHRS and CDR2 YFSETQ. The receptor comes from a man aged 18 to 30 in good health. The sequenced sample was naive CD4+ T cells sorted from blood. Specified subset: CD45RA+ positively selected. This chain links TRBV5-1 with TRBJ2-7, with D perhaps matching TRBD2 (6 bases). The CDR3, as DNA: TGCGCCAGCAGCTTTGTTGGCGGGATCTCCTACGAGCAGTACTTC. Protein: CASSFVGGISYEQYF.